This T cell receptor (beta chain) was recovered during a study of OX40 agonist ivuxolimab in advanced cancers. Study at large: In this trial design, patients received ivuxolimab intravenously at 0.01 to 10 mg/kg every 2 weeks. The study's findings and limits: Averaged across samples, CD8+ T cells carried more expanded clones than CD4+ did. Doses of 0.1 to 3.0 mg/kg were accompanied by clonal expansion of CD4+ and CD8+ blood T cells by week 6.

Profiling relied on immunoSEQ multiplex PCR, and the TCRdb table lists in-frame clones only, not all of them. The sample has tens of thousands of clones; approximately 88% are singletons. Unmatched junction bases numbered 18, after V lost 4 bases and J lost 7 bases. The CDR3 length is 18 residues. Patients were ineligible given autoimmune disease history or systemic immunosuppression. A word on this clone: What it binds is not known.

The genes are TRBV23-1 and TRBJ2-1, with TRBD2 identical over 8 bases. TRBV23-1 is an ORF for which the function is uncertain. The input for sequencing was CD4+ or CD8+ T cells sorted from blood, taken in a trial of the OX40 agonist ivuxolimab. This sequence was found in an adult with an advanced solid tumor such as melanoma, head and neck, liver or kidney cancer. The CDR3 loop reads CASSPNFSDSGSGNEQFF. DNA of the CDR3: TGCGCCAGCAGTCCTAACTTCTCCGACAGCGGGAGTGGTAATGAGCAGTTCTTC.